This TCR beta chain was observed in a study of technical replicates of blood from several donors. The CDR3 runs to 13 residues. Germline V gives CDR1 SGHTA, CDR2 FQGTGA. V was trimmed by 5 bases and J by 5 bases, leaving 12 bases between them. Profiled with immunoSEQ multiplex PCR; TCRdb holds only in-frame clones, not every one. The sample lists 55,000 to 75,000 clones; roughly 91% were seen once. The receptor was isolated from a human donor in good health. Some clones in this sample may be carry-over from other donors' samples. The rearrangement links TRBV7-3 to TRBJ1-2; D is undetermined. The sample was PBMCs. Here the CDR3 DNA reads TGTGCCAGCAGCCCTGGAAGGGAGTATGGCTACACCTTC. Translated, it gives CASSPGREYGYTF.